This T cell receptor (beta chain) was recorded in a study of blood T cells in healthy people across ages. This clonotype was observed a handful of times. Its antigen is unidentified. Through a sample-barcoded 5' primer and a J-beta primer mix, a second PCR was run for roughly 6 to 11 cycles. Samples each returned at least 3 million CDR3-containing paired-end reads. TCRdb re-called the 5' RACE reads with MiXCR, one entry per CDR3 protein. Among 1.5 million to 2 million distinct CDR3 sequences listed, just under 50% were seen once. Germline lookup yields CDR1 SGHRS and CDR2 YFSETQ. The V end was cut by 1 base, the J end by 0 bases, with 9 bases between. The CDR3 is 15 amino acids. The study's findings and limits: There were more naive CD4+ cells and higher diversity in long-lived donors than in aged donors.

Donor samples were obtained from healthy Caucasian individuals from Russia, aged about 6 to 100. Total RNA, at least 5.5 micrograms per sample, was extracted from PBMCs. The J gene is TRBJ2-3, the V gene TRBV5-1; no reliable D call. The sequence was obtained from a woman in her forties in good health. Sequences were obtained from blood. This chain's CDR3 is CASSLFPSSTDTQYF. DNA of the CDR3: TGCGCCAGCAGCTTGTTCCCCAGTAGCACAGATACGCAGTATTTT.